This T cell receptor beta chain was captured by sequencing in a study of blood T cell repertoires in COVID-19. Turning to the study itself: Sample material is recorded as cDNA or gDNA derived from T cells, B-cell-depleted T cells, or PBMCs.

This table comes from immunoSEQ multiplex PCR, and its TCRdb copy is limited to in-frame clones, with some not included. The table shows approximately 300,000 clones, with about 90% occurring only once. The CDR3 length is 14 residues. In germline, CDR1 is KGHSH, CDR2 LQKENI. Losses at the gene ends were 6 bases for V and 9 bases for J; bases not matched to a gene: 10. This clone was recorded only once. The source is a woman aged 25 to 45 with COVID-19, enrolled during active disease. Sequenced material: peripheral blood. The rearrangement links TRBV18 to TRBJ2-1; 8 bases agree with TRBD2. Written as DNA, the CDR3 is TGTGCCAGCTCCTCAAGGACTAGCCCACCTGAGCAGTTCTTC. It codes for CASSSRTSPPEQFF.